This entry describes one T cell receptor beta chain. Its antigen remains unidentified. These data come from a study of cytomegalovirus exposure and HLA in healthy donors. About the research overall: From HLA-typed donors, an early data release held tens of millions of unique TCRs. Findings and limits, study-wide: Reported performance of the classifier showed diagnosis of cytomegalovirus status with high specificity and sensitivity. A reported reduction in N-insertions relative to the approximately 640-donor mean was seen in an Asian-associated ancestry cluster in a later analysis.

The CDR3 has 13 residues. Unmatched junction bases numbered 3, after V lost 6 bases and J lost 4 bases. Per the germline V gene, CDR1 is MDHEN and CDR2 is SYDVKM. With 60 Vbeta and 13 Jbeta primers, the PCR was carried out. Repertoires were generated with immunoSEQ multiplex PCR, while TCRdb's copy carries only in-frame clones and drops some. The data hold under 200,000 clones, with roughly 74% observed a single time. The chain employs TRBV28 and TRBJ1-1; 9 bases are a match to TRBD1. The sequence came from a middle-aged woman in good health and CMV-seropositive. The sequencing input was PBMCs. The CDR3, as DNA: TGTGCCAGCAGGGGACAGGGTGGCACTGAAGCTTTCTTT. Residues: CASRGQGGTEAFF.